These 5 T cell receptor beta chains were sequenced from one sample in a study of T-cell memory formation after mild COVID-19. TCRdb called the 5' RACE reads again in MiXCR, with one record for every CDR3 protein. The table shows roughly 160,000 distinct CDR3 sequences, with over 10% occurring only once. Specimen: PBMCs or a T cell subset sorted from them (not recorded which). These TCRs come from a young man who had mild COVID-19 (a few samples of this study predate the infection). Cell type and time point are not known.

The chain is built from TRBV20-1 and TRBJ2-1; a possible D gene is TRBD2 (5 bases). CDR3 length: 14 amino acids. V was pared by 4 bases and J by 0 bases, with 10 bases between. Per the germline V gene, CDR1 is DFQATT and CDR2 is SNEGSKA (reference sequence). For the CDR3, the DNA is TGCAGTGCTATCGGGGAGAGCTCCTACAATGAGCAGTTCTTC. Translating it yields CSAIGESSYNEQFF.

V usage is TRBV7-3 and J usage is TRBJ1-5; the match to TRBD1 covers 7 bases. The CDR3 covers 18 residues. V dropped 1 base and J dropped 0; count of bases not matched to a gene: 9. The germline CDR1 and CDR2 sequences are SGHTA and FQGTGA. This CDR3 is CASSLNPGQMYSNQPQHF. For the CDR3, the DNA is TGTGCCAGCAGCTTAAATCCGGGACAGATGTATAGCAATCAGCCCCAGCATTTT.

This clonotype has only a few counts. CDR3 sequence (DNA): TGTGCCAGCAACCCGACAGGGGCAAGGGAGCAGTACTTC. Protein product: CASNPTGAREQYF. The gene calls are TRBV12-3 or TRBV12-4 and TRBJ2-7; TRBD1 matches at 8 bases. The V and J ends lost 7 bases and 7 bases, in that order; junction bases with no gene match: 9. This CDR3 has 13 residues.

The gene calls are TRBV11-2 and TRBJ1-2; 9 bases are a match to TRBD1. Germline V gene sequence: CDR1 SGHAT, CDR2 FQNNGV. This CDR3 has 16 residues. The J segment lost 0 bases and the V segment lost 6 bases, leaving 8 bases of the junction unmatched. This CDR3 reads CASRRPGQGSNYGYTF. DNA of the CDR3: TGTGCCAGCAGGCGGCCGGGACAGGGTTCTAACTATGGCTACACCTTC.

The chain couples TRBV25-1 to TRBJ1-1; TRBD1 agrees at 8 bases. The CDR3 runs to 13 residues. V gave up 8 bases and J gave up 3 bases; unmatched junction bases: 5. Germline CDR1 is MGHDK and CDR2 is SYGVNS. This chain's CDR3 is CASVGQGHTEAFF. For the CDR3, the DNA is TGTGCCAGCGTCGGACAGGGCCACACTGAAGCTTTCTTT.